Following are 27 T cell receptor beta chains from one sample sequenced in a study of blood T cell repertoires in COVID-19. Method: immunoSEQ multiplex PCR; TCRdb's copy keeps in-frame clones and lacks some. This sample has 250,000 to 300,000 clones, with about 90% found just once. Material: peripheral blood. These receptors were collected from a woman in her fifties or sixties who had recovered from COVID-19.

This clone occurred a few times. The chain combines TRBV5-1 with TRBJ1-1; D remains ambiguous. This CDR3 contains 14 residues. Germline V gene data show CDR1 as SGHRS and CDR2 as YFSETQ. The V end was cut by 1 base, the J end by 0 bases, with 7 bases between. CDR3 sequence (DNA): TGCGCCAGCAGCTTGACAGCACTGAACACTGAAGCTTTCTTT. Translated, it gives CASSLTALNTEAFF.

The chain recombines TRBV6-2 or TRBV6-3 with TRBJ1-1; a possible D gene is TRBD1 (5 bases). CDR3 length equals 15 residues. With 4 bases removed from V and 1 base from J, the gap between germline ends came to 13 bases. CDR1 is MNHEY and CDR2 is SVGEGT in the germline V gene. CDR3 coding DNA: TGTGCCAGCAGTTCCATTGGGGGGGGGAACACTGAAGCTTTCTTT. Translated: CASSSIGGGNTEAFF.

This clone occurred once. The rearrangement links TRBV18 to TRBJ2-7, with 7 bases lining up with TRBD1. This CDR3 contains 14 residues. The V gene end was trimmed by 2 bases and the J gene end by 3 bases; junction bases not matched to a gene: 4. CDR1 KGHSH and CDR2 LQKENI come from the germline V gene. The CDR3 region has the DNA TGTGCCAGCTCACCAAGGGGACAGAACTACGAGCAGTACTTC. Encoded protein: CASSPRGQNYEQYF.

The chain carries TRBV4-1 and TRBJ1-2, with a possible D match to TRBD1 (5 bases). The CDR3 extends over 15 amino acids. V lost 0 bases to trimming and J lost 4 bases, with 12 bases between them. CDR1 MGHRA and CDR2 YSYEKL come from the germline V gene. The CDR3 sequence is CASSQDRQWLYGYTF. As DNA, the CDR3 is TGCGCCAGCAGCCAAGATCGACAGTGGCTCTATGGCTACACCTTC.

V usage is TRBV28 and J usage is TRBJ2-3; weak D call: TRBD1 (5 bases). In germline, CDR1 is MDHEN, CDR2 SYDVKM. This CDR3 is 14 amino acids long. Trimming removed 4 bases at V and 4 bases at J, with 12 bases between. CDR3: CASSSPLQADTQYF. In nucleotides, the CDR3 is TGTGCCAGCAGTTCCCCCCTACAGGCAGATACGCAGTATTTT.

The chain employs TRBV7-9 and TRBJ1-1; 12 bases map to TRBD1. The ends lost 4 bases at V and 4 bases at J; junction bases unmatched: 10. This CDR3 region has 17 residues. In germline, CDR1 is SEHNR, CDR2 FQNEAQ (reference sequence). This chain's CDR3 is CASSSLAGTGGGTEAFF. For the CDR3, the DNA is TGTGCCAGCAGCTCTCTAGCCGGGACAGGGGGCGGCACTGAAGCTTTCTTT.

V and J are TRBV18 and TRBJ2-7; 9 bases align to TRBD2. The germline gives CDR1 KGHSH, CDR2 LQKENI. The J segment lost 2 bases and the V segment lost 3 bases, leaving 8 bases of the junction unmatched. The CDR3 length is 16 residues. In nucleotides, the CDR3 is TGTGCCAGCTCACCTGCCGGAGCGGGAGGCCCCTACGAGCAGTACTTC. As protein: CASSPAGAGGPYEQYF.

This clone has a single count. This chain uses TRBV7-9 with TRBJ2-1; 9 bases line up with TRBD1. Germline CDR1 SEHNR, CDR2 FQNEAQ (reference sequence). After removal of 1 base from V and 7 bases from J, the junction contained 5 bases not matched to a gene. The CDR3 has 15 amino acids. CDR3 DNA sequence: TGTGCCAGCAGCTTAGTACAGGGGGCTCGAAATGAGCAGTTCTTC. Translating it yields CASSLVQGARNEQFF.

This clone was detected only a few times. This chain joins TRBV9 and TRBJ2-7; D may be TRBD1 (5 bases). Per germline, CDR1 SGDLS and CDR2 YYNGEE. The V gene lost 1 base and the J gene lost 5 bases, with 13 bases spanning the gap. The CDR3 totals 14 residues. CDR3 residues: CASSVLPTQDEQYF. CDR3 DNA: TGTGCCAGCAGCGTATTACCGACACAGGACGAGCAGTACTTC.

The chain uses TRBV7-3 and TRBJ1-1; maybe TRBD1 (5 bases). Germline values: CDR1 SGHTA, CDR2 FQGTGA. CDR3 length: 13 amino acids. V lost 1 base and J lost 5, with 8 bases in between. The CDR3 nucleotides read TGTGCCAGCAGCTTAATGGGGGGAACTGAAGCTTTCTTT. Translating it yields CASSLMGGTEAFF. Filled out from reference TRBV7-3 and TRBJ1-1, the complete variable domain reads GAGVSQTPSNKVTEKGKYVELRCDPISGHTALYWYRQSLGQGPEFLIYFQGTGAADDSGLPNDRFFAVRPEGSVSTLKIQRTERGDSAVYLCASSLMGGTEAFFGQGTRLTVV.

This chain joins TRBV15 and TRBJ2-1; D is uncertain. The CDR3 is 18 amino acids. Germline V gene lookup returns CDR1 LNHNV and CDR2 YYDKDF (reference sequence). The V and J ends lost 0 bases and 3 bases respectively, with 18 bases between them. The CDR3: CATSREAAGGRSYNEQFF. DNA of the CDR3: TGTGCCACCAGCAGAGAAGCCGCCGGTGGTAGGAGCTACAATGAGCAGTTCTTC.

The genes are TRBV4-1 and TRBJ1-6; D might be TRBD1 (5 bases). The CDR3 runs to 15 residues. V lost 2 bases to trimming and J lost 7 bases, with 12 bases between them. Germline V gene sequence: CDR1 MGHRA, CDR2 YSYEKL. The CDR3, as DNA: TGCGCCAGCAGCCAACAAGACCGACAGAATTCACCCCTCCACTTT. It encodes CASSQQDRQNSPLHF.

The chain carries TRBV6-5 and TRBJ2-7; 11 bases are shared with TRBD2. The junction had 6 bases not matched to a gene; V was cut back by 2 bases and J by 3 bases. Germline CDR1 reads MNHEY; CDR2 reads SVGAGI. The CDR3 extends over 16 amino acids. CDR3 protein: CASSYLTSGEHYEQYF. CDR3 sequence (DNA): TGTGCCAGCAGTTACCTGACTAGCGGGGAGCACTACGAGCAGTACTTC.

This sequence joins TRBV2 and TRBJ2-5, with 11 positions matching TRBD2. The CDR3 is 17 residues long. Germline CDR1 reads SNHLY; CDR2 reads FYNNEI. Unmatched junction bases numbered 11, after V lost 3 bases and J lost 5 bases. CDR3 region: CASSDLVLAGEFETQYF. The CDR3 coding sequence is TGTGCCAGCAGTGACCTCGTACTAGCGGGGGAGTTCGAGACCCAGTACTTC.

V is TRBV29-1 and J is TRBJ1-2; 8 nucleotides line up with TRBD1. The germline CDR1 and CDR2 sequences are SQVTM and ANQGSEA. This CDR3 spans 13 amino acids. Trimming at V came to 4 bases and at J to 12 bases, leaving 13 bases not matched to a gene. CDR3 loop: CSVVRTGIPSHTF. Written as DNA, the CDR3 is TGCAGCGTTGTGCGGACAGGGATTCCCTCACACACCTTC.

This rearrangement joins TRBV5-4 to TRBJ1-2; D gene ambiguous. Germline V gene lookup returns CDR1 SGHNT and CDR2 YYREEE (reference sequence). The V gene lost 3 bases and the J gene lost 6 bases, with 9 bases spanning the gap. This CDR3 has 12 amino acids. The CDR3 here is CASSYEGNGYTF. The CDR3, as DNA: TGTGCCAGCAGCTATGAGGGAAATGGCTACACCTTC.

The chain joins TRBV9 to TRBJ1-2, with 7 bases lining up with TRBD1. This CDR3 has 18 amino acids. Trimming cost V 4 bases and J 4 bases; bases outside gene matches: 19. Germline V gives CDR1 SGDLS, CDR2 YYNGEE. The CDR3 protein is CASSQGTVVRPGRYGYTF. In DNA, the CDR3 is TGTGCCAGCAGCCAGGGGACAGTCGTCCGTCCCGGGCGCTATGGCTACACCTTC.

The chain employs TRBV28 and TRBJ1-4; 8 bases match TRBD1. The junction had 10 bases not matched to a gene; V was cut back by 6 bases and J by 4 bases. Germline V gene lookup returns CDR1 MDHEN and CDR2 SYDVKM. This CDR3 is built from 16 residues. The CDR3 here is CASSHRGGASNEKLFF. CDR3 nucleotides: TGTGCCAGCAGCCACAGGGGGGGGGCCAGTAATGAAAAACTGTTTTTT. The whole variable domain, filled in from reference TRBV28 and TRBJ1-4, reads DVKVTQSSRYLVKRTGEKVFLECVQDMDHENMFWYRQDPGLGLRLIYFSYDVKMKEKGDIPEGYSVSREKKERFSLILESASTNQTSMYLCASSHRGGASNEKLFFGSGTQLSVL.

V usage is TRBV28 and J usage is TRBJ2-1, with D uncertain. The CDR3 has 12 residues. The V gene lost 8 bases and the J gene lost 3 bases, with 8 bases spanning the gap. Germline CDR1 reads MDHEN; CDR2 reads SYDVKM. The CDR3 here is CASHGLYNEQFF. The CDR3 DNA sequence: TGTGCCAGCCATGGCCTCTACAATGAGCAGTTCTTC.

This rearrangement joins TRBV30 to TRBJ2-1, with a possible D match to TRBD1 (6 bases). The CDR3 is 13 residues long. The V and J ends lost 4 bases and 7 bases respectively, with 14 bases between them. From germline, CDR1 is GTSNPN and CDR2 SVGIG (reference sequence). CDR3 sequence: CAWNLQGRNEQFF. Written as DNA, the CDR3 is TGTGCCTGGAACCTACAGGGACGGAATGAGCAGTTCTTC.

This CDR3 reads CASSQGGPGYEQYF. The CDR3, as DNA: TGTGCCAGCAGTCAAGGAGGGCCTGGGTACGAGCAGTACTTC. The V and J genes are TRBV25-1 and TRBJ2-7; D possibly corresponds to TRBD2 (6 bases). The CDR3 spans 14 residues. With 5 bases removed from V and 4 bases from J, the gap between germline ends came to 15 bases. In germline, CDR1 is MGHDK, CDR2 SYGVNS.

The rearrangement joins TRBV19 to TRBJ1-2; 8 bases fit TRBD1. CDR3 length: 15 amino acids. Trimming at V came to 0 bases and at J to 3 bases, leaving 3 bases not matched to a gene. Germline assignment: CDR1 LNHDA and CDR2 SQIVND (reference sequence). The CDR3 loop is CASSIDATGDYGYTF. CDR3 DNA: TGTGCCAGTAGTATAGACGCGACAGGGGACTATGGCTACACCTTC.

V usage is TRBV7-8 and J usage is TRBJ2-7; D is undetermined. Germline assignment: CDR1 SGHVS and CDR2 FQNEAQ. Trimming shortened V by 4 bases and J by 7 bases, and 17 bases separated the two germline ends. This CDR3 spans 14 amino acids. The CDR3 loop is CASSSFKEKLEQYF. The CDR3 DNA follows: TGTGCCAGCAGCTCCTTCAAGGAGAAGTTGGAGCAGTACTTC.

This clone has only one observation. This chain joins TRBV7-2 and TRBJ1-4; possible D gene TRBD1, 5 bases. Germline values: CDR1 SGHTA, CDR2 FQGNSA. This CDR3 is built from 15 residues. Trimming removed 5 bases from V and 3 bases from J, with 13 bases in between. This CDR3 is CASSKDSNPNEKLFF. The CDR3, as DNA: TGTGCCAGCAGCAAAGACAGCAACCCTAATGAAAAACTGTTTTTT. The full variable domain, in which reference TRBV7-2 and TRBJ1-4 provide the parts outside the CDR3, is GAGVSQSPSNKVTEKGKDVELRCDPISGHTALYWYRQSLGQGLEFLIYFQGNSAPDKSGLPSDRFSAERTGGSVSTLTIQRTQQEDSAVYLCASSKDSNPNEKLFFGSGTQLSVL.

The V gene is TRBV28, the J gene TRBJ2-7; weak D call: TRBD2 (6 bases). CDR1 MDHEN and CDR2 SYDVKM come from the germline V gene. The CDR3 has 14 residues. Trimming stripped 6 bases from V and 1 base from J, with 13 bases between. CDR3 bases: TGTGCCAGCAGGGGACTCCCGCGATCCTACGAGCAGTACTTC. Its protein is CASRGLPRSYEQYF. Filled out from reference TRBV28 and TRBJ2-7, the complete variable domain reads DVKVTQSSRYLVKRTGEKVFLECVQDMDHENMFWYRQDPGLGLRLIYFSYDVKMKEKGDIPEGYSVSREKKERFSLILESASTNQTSMYLCASRGLPRSYEQYFGPGTRLTVT.

The V and J genes are TRBV29-1 and TRBJ1-2, with 8 bases matching TRBD1. Germline assignment: CDR1 SQVTM and CDR2 ANQGSEA. The CDR3 spans 12 residues. Trimming cost V 1 base and J 14 bases; bases outside gene matches: 9. The CDR3 reads CSVEGQGALLTF. As DNA, the CDR3 is TGCAGCGTTGAAGGGCAGGGGGCGTTGCTTACCTTC.

V and J are TRBV7-2 and TRBJ2-7; 8 bases fit TRBD2. V shed 4 bases and J 5 bases; nucleotides not matched to a gene: 10. CDR3 length: 15 residues. Germline V CDR1 and CDR2: SGHTA, FQGNSA. The CDR3 spells CASSYSAGVTDEQYF. The CDR3 nucleotides are TGTGCCAGCAGCTACTCAGCGGGAGTTACCGACGAGCAGTACTTC.